Each of the 19 T cell receptor beta chains below was sequenced from the same sample in a study of OX40 agonist ivuxolimab in advanced cancers. Library preparation employed the immunoSEQ multiplex PCR assay. The table was pulled from immuneACCESS by TCRdb, which kept in-frame rearrangements only. Such tables lose some clones; where checked, under half of the loss comes from unresolved V genes, and the rest has no known cause. The sample table contains around 30,000 clones; only one count was recorded for 90% of them. The ten largest clones capture about a quarter of the sample. Specimen: CD4+ or CD8+ T cells sorted from blood, collected in a trial of the OX40 agonist ivuxolimab. The receptors derive from an adult with an advanced solid tumor such as melanoma, head and neck, liver or kidney cancer.

The V call is TRBV7-6, the J call TRBJ1-1, with a tentative D call TRBD1 (6 bases). The CDR3 is made up of 16 amino acids. V was clipped by 0 bases and J by 6 bases, with 17 bases between them. From germline, CDR1 is SGHVS and CDR2 FNYEAQ. CDR3 sequence (DNA): TGTGCCAGCAGCTTAGCTACCGGGGGGGGCTTCTCTGAAGCTTTCTTT. It specifies CASSLATGGGFSEAFF.

This chain joins TRBV19 and TRBJ2-1, with D hard to call. The length of the CDR3 is 13 residues. CDR1 LNHDA and CDR2 SQIVND come from the germline V gene (reference sequence). Trimming removed 1 base at V and 3 bases at J, with 4 bases between. Here the CDR3 DNA reads TGTGCCAGTAGTATAGGGAGCTACAATGAGCAGTTCTTC. Amino acid sequence: CASSIGSYNEQFF.

The chain links TRBV11-3 to TRBJ2-1; D remains ambiguous. This CDR3 is built from 16 residues. Germline assignment: CDR1 SGHNT and CDR2 YENEEA. The V and J ends lost 2 bases and 0 bases respectively, with 11 bases between them. The CDR3 sequence is CASSLNDWSSYNEQFF. CDR3 nucleotide sequence: TGTGCCAGCAGCTTAAATGACTGGAGCTCCTACAATGAGCAGTTCTTC. The whole variable domain, filled in from reference TRBV11-3 and TRBJ2-1, reads EAGVVQSPRYKIIEKKQPVAFWCNPISGHNTLYWYLQNLGQGPELLIRYENEEAVDDSQLPKDRFSAERLKGVDSTLKIQPAELGDSAVYLCASSLNDWSSYNEQFFGPGTRLTVL.

The chain recombines TRBV4-1 with TRBJ2-1; D is perhaps TRBD2 (6 bases). The CDR3 sequence is 13 residues long. The V end lost 2 bases, the J end lost 9 bases, and 11 bases lay between the germline ends. The germline V gene has CDR1 MGHRA and CDR2 YSYEKL. The CDR3 is CASSQPPGLEQFF. CDR3 DNA: TGCGCCAGCAGCCAACCCCCGGGACTTGAGCAGTTCTTC.

The rearrangement links TRBV6-4 to TRBJ1-1; 7 nucleotides match TRBD1. CDR3 length: 16 residues. Looked up from germline, CDR1 is MRHNA and CDR2 is SNTAGT. J gave up 0 bases and V 4 bases, and 8 bases lay outside the gene matches. The CDR3 coding sequence is TGTGCCAGCAGTGGGGGCAGGGGGAAATTGAACACTGAAGCTTTCTTT. Translated: CASSGGRGKLNTEAFF.

CDR3 sequence: CASSLVIDPAGTDTQYF. The CDR3 nucleotides are TGTGCCAGCAGCTTAGTTATTGATCCGGCGGGCACAGATACGCAGTATTTT. The genes are TRBV7-9 and TRBJ2-3; D is undetermined. Germline values: CDR1 SEHNR, CDR2 FQNEAQ (reference sequence). The V end lost 1 base, the J end lost 1 base, and 15 bases lay between the germline ends. This CDR3 has 17 amino acids.

The chain carries TRBV19 and TRBJ1-1; TRBD1 might be the D (5 bases). Germline assignment: CDR1 LNHDA and CDR2 SQIVND (reference sequence). This CDR3 has 16 amino acids. V was shortened by 4 bases and J by 0 bases, with 15 bases between the two germline ends. The CDR3 DNA sequence: TGTGCCAGTAGTAGCGAGTTCCGGGGGATGAACACTGAAGCTTTCTTT. Residues: CASSSEFRGMNTEAFF. Based on the CDR3 plus reference TRBV19 and TRBJ1-1, the full variable domain is DGGITQSPKYLFRKEGQNVTLSCEQNLNHDAMYWYRQDPGQGLRLIYYSQIVNDFQKGDIAEGYSVSREKKESFPLTVTSAQKNPTAFYLCASSSEFRGMNTEAFFGQGTRLTVV.

CDR3 sequence reads: CASSQWAPGQGLYEQFF. The CDR3 nucleotides are TGCGCCAGCAGCCAATGGGCCCCGGGACAGGGCTTATATGAGCAGTTCTTC. V gene TRBV4-3 combines with J gene TRBJ2-1, with TRBD1 matching over 9 bases. This CDR3 is 17 amino acids long. Germline-derived CDR1 and CDR2 are LGHNA and YSLEER. With 2 bases clipped from V and 8 bases from J, the junction kept 13 bases outside the gene matches.

There are a few counts of this clone. This chain links TRBV27 with TRBJ2-7, with 7 bases that match TRBD1. CDR1 and CDR2 from the germline V gene are MNHEY and SMNVEV (reference sequence). Trimming at V came to 6 bases and at J to 6 bases, leaving 8 bases not matched to a gene. The CDR3 spans 13 residues. CDR3 in amino acids: CASSDGTALEQYF. CDR3 DNA sequence: TGTGCCAGCAGCGATGGGACAGCGCTCGAGCAGTACTTC.

The DNA for the CDR3 is TGTGCCAGCAGCTTGCTTGGTCAACAAGGAATCTCCTACGAGCAGTACTTC. It codes for CASSLLGQQGISYEQYF. The chain couples TRBV5-6 to TRBJ2-7; D is ambiguous. Germline CDR1 reads SGHDT; CDR2 reads YYEEEE. Trimming stripped 1 base from V and 0 bases from J, with 17 bases between. The CDR3 totals 17 residues.

In DNA, the CDR3 is TGTGCCACCAGCAGAGGGGCGGAAGCGGGAGGGTTAGATACGCAGTATTTT. It is translated as CATSRGAEAGGLDTQYF. The chain carries TRBV15 and TRBJ2-3, with TRBD2 identical over 10 bases. Unmatched junction bases numbered 9, after V lost 1 base and J lost 5 bases. Germline-derived CDR1 and CDR2 are LNHNV and YYDKDF (reference sequence). This CDR3 has 17 residues. Full variable domain (missing parts from reference TRBV15 and TRBJ2-3): DAMVIQNPRYQVTQFGKPVTLSCSQTLNHNVMYWYQQKSSQAPKLLFHYYDKDFNNEADTPDNFQSRRPNTSFCFLDIRSPGLGDTAMYLCATSRGAEAGGLDTQYFGPGTRLTVL.

The chain uses TRBV15 and TRBJ2-1; D possibly corresponds to TRBD2 (6 bases). Germline V gene sequence: CDR1 LNHNV, CDR2 YYDKDF (reference sequence). The CDR3 length is 15 residues. The V and J ends lost 5 bases and 3 bases respectively, with 14 bases between them. The CDR3 reads CATSPRRGVYNEQFF. CDR3 in DNA: TGTGCCACCAGCCCAAGGAGGGGTGTCTACAATGAGCAGTTCTTC.

This chain uses TRBV7-7 with TRBJ2-1; 14 nucleotides match TRBD2. Losses at the gene ends were 3 bases for V and 5 bases for J; bases not matched to a gene: 0. Germline CDR1 reads SSHAT; CDR2 reads FNYEAQ (reference sequence). The CDR3 is 15 residues long. The DNA for the CDR3 is TGTGCCAGCAGCTTGGGACTAGCGGGGGACAATGAGCAGTTCTTC. This translates into CASSLGLAGDNEQFF.

This chain connects TRBV27 to TRBJ2-2; D is ambiguous. Germline V gene sequence: CDR1 MNHEY, CDR2 SMNVEV (reference sequence). V was shortened by 6 bases and J by 6 bases, with 17 bases between the two germline ends. The CDR3 is made up of 15 amino acids. The CDR3 loop is CASSPSILLAGELFF. CDR3 sequence (DNA): TGTGCCAGCAGCCCTAGTATTCTCTTGGCCGGGGAGCTGTTTTTT.

J is TRBJ2-1 and V is TRBV10-2, with 9 bases lining up with TRBD1. Germline-derived CDR1 and CDR2 are WSHSY and SAAADI. J gave up 5 bases and V 5 bases, and 10 bases lay outside the gene matches. The CDR3 is 16 residues long. This CDR3 is CASSITGTGPNNEQFF. As DNA, the CDR3 is TGCGCCAGCAGTATAACCGGGACAGGGCCAAACAATGAGCAGTTCTTC.

This chain connects TRBV6-1 to TRBJ2-5, with D possibly being TRBD2 (7 bases). The CDR3 extends over 15 amino acids. Trimming removed 3 bases at V and 1 base at J, with 12 bases between. Germline values: CDR1 MNHNS, CDR2 SASEGT. CDR3 protein: CASSDGRGAQETQYF. DNA for the CDR3: TGTGCCAGCAGTGACGGCCGGGGGGCCCAAGAGACCCAGTACTTC.

The gene calls are TRBV29-1 and TRBJ2-2; a possible D gene is TRBD2 (5 bases). V lost 2 bases to trimming and J lost 4 bases, with 17 bases between them. The CDR3 consists of 16 residues. CDR1 and CDR2 from the germline V gene are SQVTM and ANQGSEA. The CDR3 DNA reads TGCAGCGTTGAATTGAGGGAAGGACGGGGCACCGGGGAGCTGTTTTTT. Translation gives CSVELREGRGTGELFF.

CDR3 bases: TGCGCCAGCAGTGAGGCGCCTTCCTACAATGAGCAGTTCTTC. It codes for CASSEAPSYNEQFF. The chain has TRBV10-1 and TRBJ2-1; D ambiguous. Trimming pared 2 bases from V and 1 base from J, leaving 6 bases between. Germline CDR1 is WNHNN and CDR2 is SYGVQD (reference sequence). The CDR3 is 14 residues long.

The chain couples TRBV29-1 to TRBJ2-7, with D unresolved. This CDR3 has 12 residues. V was cut by 6 bases and J by 0 bases, with 9 bases left in between. The germline CDR1 and CDR2 sequences are SQVTM and ANQGSEA. The CDR3 spells CSVRLSSYEQYF. The DNA of the CDR3 is TGCAGCGTCAGACTCAGCTCCTACGAGCAGTACTTC.